This section outlines one T cell receptor (delta chain) sequence together with its context. The target of this receptor is not known. This sequence may be a read error, since a much larger clone differs from it by one base. Libraries were made using RT-PCR. PBMC RNA was reverse transcribed with SuperScript II using gamma-chain- and delta-chain-specific primers to generate TCR cDNA. After purification with AMPure XP beads, the cDNA was amplified and indexed with Illumina adapters using the Nextera XT Index Kit. gammadelta TCR libraries were sequenced on an Illumina MiSeq with a V2 300-cycle kit. The paper's processing steps were these. Using MiXCR v2.1.12, CDR3 sequences were assembled, and reads were mapped onto D, J and V genes obtained from GenBank. VDJtools v1.2.1 was used to perform repertoire analyses of the CDR3 clonotypes. TCRdb processed the public reads again with the CATT caller, after which rows with matching DNA were combined. TCRdb, not the original authors, processed these V and J calls. The sample contains 680 or so delta-chain clones, nearly 15% of them found a single time. The ten top clones hold over 9.5% of the sample.

From cysteine to phenylalanine, the CDR3 is 21 amino acids long. The entry retains the CDR3 DNA only, 63 bases that are in frame from base 1. Infants were enrolled after their mothers, pregnant women receiving prenatal care in Kampala, Uganda, were recruited, and documentation of maternal HIV status was required. Home visits to families took place weekly, and collection of infant clinical information, oral swabs and peripheral blood began at 6 weeks of age and was repeated every 4 months after that. After blood was collected in heparin tubes, PBMC were isolated using Ficoll-Paque density gradient centrifugation and then cryopreserved. The source of the sample is a study of delta chains in infants with herpesvirus infections (dated by TCRdb to 2021 to 2024). A note on the overall study: The study prospectively followed a Ugandan infant birth cohort from birth to characterize gammadelta T cell responses to primary cytomegalovirus (CMV) infection. Previously published Belgian fetal and cord blood gammadelta TCR data were included only for comparison and were not generated in this cohort. gammadelta TCRs were sequenced from PBMC of about 19 CMV-infected infants (one congenitally infected) and seven to nine CMV-uninfected infants with enough sample available. Blood samples from the infants were grouped into approximate ages of 1.5, 4, 8 and 12 months. In infants who were infected with CMV after birth, the study searched for a public fetal Vdelta1/Vgamma8 gammadelta TCR clonotype. Overall study outcomes, separate from this receptor: Public-clonotype frequency among Vdelta1 cells appeared to correlate inversely with age at infection and decayed rapidly, seemingly not persisting beyond around two months. Detection of the public clonotype was limited to the first time point after infection, and the public clonotype was not found in uninfected infants or in infants infected after 120 days. The authors noted a small sample size and no race- or environment-matched controls, since nearly all Ugandans acquire CMV before adulthood. The public clonotype might still be present below the detection limit in CMV-uninfected infants. The public Vdelta1 clonotype appeared in 4 of 18 CMV-infected infants: three infected postnatally before 120 days of age, plus the congenitally infected infant.

A J gene of TRDJ1 was called, though the V gene was not; the DNA was not compared with TRDD3, the D call given in the table. The material was peripheral blood, obtained at time point 1 of longitudinal follow-up. The TCR originated in a human donor who was a Ugandan infant, either HIV-exposed or HIV-unexposed (not recorded which). CDR3 reads: CAVEDLYTDFGGYWYTDKLIF. The DNA sequence is given as TGTGCTGTGGAAGACCTTTATACTGATTTTGGTGGATACTGGTACACCGATAAACTCATCTTT.